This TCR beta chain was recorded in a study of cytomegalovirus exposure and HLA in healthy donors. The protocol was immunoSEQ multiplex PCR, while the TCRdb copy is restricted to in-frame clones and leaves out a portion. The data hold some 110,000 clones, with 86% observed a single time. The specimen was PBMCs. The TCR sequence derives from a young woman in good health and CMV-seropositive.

CDR3 sequence: CAWSLGGSGNTIYF. The CDR3 DNA is TGTGCCTGGAGTCTGGGAGGCTCTGGAAACACCATATATTTT. The chain is built from TRBV30 and TRBJ1-3, with D unclear. The germline gives CDR1 GTSNPN, CDR2 SVGIG (reference sequence). CDR3 length: 14 residues. V was cut by 2 bases and J by 0 bases, with 8 bases left in between.